Listed here is a single TCR beta chain. Its antigen is as yet unknown. This entry belongs to a study of T cell responses to AZD1222 COVID-19 vaccine. Sequencing used immunoSEQ multiplex PCR; TCRdb keeps in-frame clones, though not all of them. The sample holds 150,000 to 200,000 clones, about 88% seen once. The CDR3 consists of 15 residues. Trimming removed 4 bases from V and 6 bases from J; junction bases left unmatched: 9. Germline V lookup: CDR1 MDHEN, CDR2 SYDVKM. Overall study findings and caveats: Repertoire sampling happened only post peak T cell response. Clonal diversity was possibly underestimated, and the donors were mostly white British, with more females.

This sequence joins TRBV28 and TRBJ2-1; 7 bases are a match to TRBD2. Source: peripheral blood, taken on day 0 of AZD1222 vaccination. The clonotype comes from an adult in good health. Here the CDR3 reads CASSSLSGKGNEQFF. CDR3 bases: TGTGCCAGCAGTTCCCTCAGCGGGAAGGGCAATGAGCAGTTCTTC.